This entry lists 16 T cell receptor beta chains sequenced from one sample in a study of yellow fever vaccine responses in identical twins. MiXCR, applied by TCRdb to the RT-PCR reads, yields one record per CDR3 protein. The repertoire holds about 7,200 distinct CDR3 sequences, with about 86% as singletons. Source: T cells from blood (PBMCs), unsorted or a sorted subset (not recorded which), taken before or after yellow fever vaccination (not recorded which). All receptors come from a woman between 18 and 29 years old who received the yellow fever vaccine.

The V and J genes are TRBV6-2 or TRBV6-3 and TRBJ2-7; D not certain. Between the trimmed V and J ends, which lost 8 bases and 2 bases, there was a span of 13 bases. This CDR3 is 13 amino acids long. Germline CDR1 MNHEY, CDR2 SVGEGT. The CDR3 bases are TGTGCCAGCGGATTGGGCCGCCCCTACGAGCAGTACTTC. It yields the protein CASGLGRPYEQYF.

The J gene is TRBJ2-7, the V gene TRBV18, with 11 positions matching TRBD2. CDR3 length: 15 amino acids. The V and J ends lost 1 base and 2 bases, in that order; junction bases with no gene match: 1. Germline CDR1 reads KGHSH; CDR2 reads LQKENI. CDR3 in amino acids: CASSPQTSGTYEQYF. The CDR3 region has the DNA TGTGCCAGCTCACCACAGACTAGCGGGACCTACGAGCAGTACTTC.

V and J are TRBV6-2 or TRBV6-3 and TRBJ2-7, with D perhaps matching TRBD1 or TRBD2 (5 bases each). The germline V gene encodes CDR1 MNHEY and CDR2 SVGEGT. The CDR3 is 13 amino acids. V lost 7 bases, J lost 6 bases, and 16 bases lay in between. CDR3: CASTDMVGVEQYF. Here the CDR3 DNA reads TGTGCCAGCACTGACATGGTGGGGGTCGAGCAGTACTTC.

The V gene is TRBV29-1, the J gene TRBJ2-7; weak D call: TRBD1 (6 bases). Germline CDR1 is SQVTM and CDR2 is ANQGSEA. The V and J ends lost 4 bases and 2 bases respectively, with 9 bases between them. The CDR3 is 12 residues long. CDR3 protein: CSVGGHTYEQYF. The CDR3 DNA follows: TGCAGCGTTGGGGGGCATACCTACGAGCAGTACTTC.

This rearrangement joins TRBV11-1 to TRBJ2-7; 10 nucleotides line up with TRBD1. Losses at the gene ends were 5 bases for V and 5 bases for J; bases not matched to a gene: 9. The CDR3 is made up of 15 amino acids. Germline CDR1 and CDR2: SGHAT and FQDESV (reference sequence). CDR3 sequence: CASSHVGTGDDEQYF. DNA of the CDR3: TGTGCCAGCAGCCACGTAGGGACAGGGGACGACGAGCAGTACTTC.

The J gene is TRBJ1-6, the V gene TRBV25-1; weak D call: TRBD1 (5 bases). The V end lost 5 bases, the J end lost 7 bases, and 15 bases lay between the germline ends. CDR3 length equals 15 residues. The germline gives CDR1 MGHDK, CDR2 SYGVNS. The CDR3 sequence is CASSWGSGKNSPLHF. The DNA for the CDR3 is TGTGCCAGCAGTTGGGGGTCAGGGAAGAATTCACCCCTCCACTTT. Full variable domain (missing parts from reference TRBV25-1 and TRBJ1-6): EADIYQTPRYLVIGTGKKITLECSQTMGHDKMYWYQQDPGMELHLIHYSYGVNSTEKGDLSSESTVSRIRTEHFPLTLESARPSHTSQYLCASSWGSGKNSPLHFGNGTRLTVT.

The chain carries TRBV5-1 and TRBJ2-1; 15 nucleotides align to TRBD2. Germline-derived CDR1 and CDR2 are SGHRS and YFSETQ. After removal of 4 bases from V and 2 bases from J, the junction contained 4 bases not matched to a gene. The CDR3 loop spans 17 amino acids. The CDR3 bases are TGCGCCAGCAGCCCGAGGACTAGCGGGGGGGCCTACAATGAGCAGTTCTTC. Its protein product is CASSPRTSGGAYNEQFF.

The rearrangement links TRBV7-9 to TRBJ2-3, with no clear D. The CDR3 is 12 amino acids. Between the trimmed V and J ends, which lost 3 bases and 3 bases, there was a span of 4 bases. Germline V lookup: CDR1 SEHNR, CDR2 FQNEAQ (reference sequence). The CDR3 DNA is TGTGCCAGCAGCTTTGTAACAGATACGCAGTATTTT. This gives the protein CASSFVTDTQYF. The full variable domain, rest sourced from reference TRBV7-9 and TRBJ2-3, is DTGVSQNPRHKITKRGQNVTFRCDPISEHNRLYWYRQTLGQGPEFLTYFQNEAQLEKSRLLSDRFSAERPKGSFSTLEIQRTEQGDSAMYLCASSFVTDTQYFGPGTRLTVL.

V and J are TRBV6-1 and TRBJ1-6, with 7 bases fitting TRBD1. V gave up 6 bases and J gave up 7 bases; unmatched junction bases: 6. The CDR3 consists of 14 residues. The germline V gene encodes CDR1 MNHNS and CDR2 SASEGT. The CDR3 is CASRETGTNSPLHF. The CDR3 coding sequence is TGTGCCAGCAGAGAGACAGGGACCAATTCACCCCTCCACTTT.

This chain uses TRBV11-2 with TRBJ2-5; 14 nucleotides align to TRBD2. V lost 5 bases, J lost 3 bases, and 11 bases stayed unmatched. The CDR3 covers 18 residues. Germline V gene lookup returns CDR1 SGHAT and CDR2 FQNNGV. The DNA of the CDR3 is TGTGCCAGCAGCAACCAAATACCGGGACTAGCGGGGGAAGAGACCCAGTACTTC. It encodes CASSNQIPGLAGEETQYF. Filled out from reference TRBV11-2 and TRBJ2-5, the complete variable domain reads EAGVAQSPRYKIIEKRQSVAFWCNPISGHATLYWYQQILGQGPKLLIQFQNNGVVDDSQLPKDRFSAERLKGVDSTLKIQPAKLEDSAVYLCASSNQIPGLAGEETQYFGPGTRLLVL.

DNA for the CDR3: TGTGCCAGCAGCTTAGTTAGGGGACAATACAATGAGCAGTTCTTC. This encodes CASSLVRGQYNEQFF. V usage is TRBV11-2 and J usage is TRBJ2-1, with TRBD1 as a possible D gene (6 bases). The CDR3 runs to 15 residues. Germline assignment: CDR1 SGHAT and CDR2 FQNNGV. V dropped 1 base and J dropped 4 bases, with 11 bases sitting between them.

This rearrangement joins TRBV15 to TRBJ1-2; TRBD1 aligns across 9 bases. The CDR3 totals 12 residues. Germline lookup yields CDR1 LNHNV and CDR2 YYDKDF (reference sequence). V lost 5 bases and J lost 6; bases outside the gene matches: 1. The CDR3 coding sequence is TGTGCCACCAGCCGACAGGGGGATGGCTACACCTTC. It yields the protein CATSRQGDGYTF.

DNA for the CDR3: TGTGCCAGCTCACCACAGGTCACGAACACTGAAGCTTTCTTT. It encodes CASSPQVTNTEAFF. The rearrangement links TRBV18 to TRBJ1-1; unclear D gene. Germline V gene sequence: CDR1 KGHSH, CDR2 LQKENI. The CDR3 spans 14 residues. Deletions cut 1 base from V and 1 base from J, with 7 bases between.

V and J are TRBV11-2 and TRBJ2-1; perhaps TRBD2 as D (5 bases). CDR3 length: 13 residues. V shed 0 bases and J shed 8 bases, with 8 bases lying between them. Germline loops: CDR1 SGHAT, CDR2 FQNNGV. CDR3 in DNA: TGTGCCAGCAGCTTAGATAGTAGCGATGAGCAGTTCTTC. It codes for CASSLDSSDEQFF.

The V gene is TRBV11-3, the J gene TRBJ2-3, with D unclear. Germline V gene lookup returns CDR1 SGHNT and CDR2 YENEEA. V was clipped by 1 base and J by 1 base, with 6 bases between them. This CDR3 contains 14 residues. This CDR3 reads CASSLGRGTDTQYF. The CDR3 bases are TGTGCCAGCAGCTTAGGTCGGGGCACAGATACGCAGTATTTT.

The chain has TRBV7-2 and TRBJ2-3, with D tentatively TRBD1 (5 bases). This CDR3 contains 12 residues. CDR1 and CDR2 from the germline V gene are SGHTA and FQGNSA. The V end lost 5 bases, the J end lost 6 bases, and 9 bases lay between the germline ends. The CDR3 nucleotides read TGTGCCAGCAGCGTGCCAGGGGATACGCAGTATTTT. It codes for CASSVPGDTQYF. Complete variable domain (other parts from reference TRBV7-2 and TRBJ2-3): GAGVSQSPSNKVTEKGKDVELRCDPISGHTALYWYRQSLGQGLEFLIYFQGNSAPDKSGLPSDRFSAERTGGSVSTLTIQRTQQEDSAVYLCASSVPGDTQYFGPGTRLTVL.